This is a list of T cell receptor beta chains from one sample in a study of human T cells and chemical hapten exposure. TCRdb passed the RACE reads through MiXCR, listing each CDR3 protein once. The table has around 74,000 distinct CDR3 sequences, 30% to 35% seen once. The sequencing here drew on whole blood, taken in connection with sensitization to the hapten diphenylcyclopropenone (DPC). All receptors come from a man aged 40-49 years with alopecia areata. Some clones in this sample may be carry-over from other donors' samples. Both conserved end residues are part of each CDR3. A D gene is named only where the DNA matches it firmly. Size values are once, few and many counts, or a class for expanded clones, and some rows have none.

>TRBV6-5|TRBJ2-7|.|.
TGTGCCAGCAGTTACAGGGAGCGCTACGAGCAGTACTTC
CASSYRERYEQYF
>TRBV6-5|TRBJ2-3|few|TRBD2
TGTGCCAGCAGGAGAGCGGGAGGCCTCACAGATACGCAGTATTTT
CASRRAGGLTDTQYF
>TRBV28|TRBJ2-3|.|.
TGTGCCAGCATAGAGGAGGGTCCTCAAAGGCAGTATTTT
CASIEEGPQRQYF
>TRBV5-5|TRBJ1-1|.|.
TGTGCCAGCAGCTTGGAGGGGCAGAACACTGAAACTTTCTTT
CASSLEGQNTETFF
>TRBV14|TRBJ1-1|few|.
TGTGCCAGCAGCCCAAGCTTGAACAGGGAAGCTTTCTTT
CASSPSLNREAFF
>TRBV6-6|TRBJ2-7|.|TRBD2
TGTGCCAGCAGTTACTCAGGGACTAGCGACGAGCAGTACTTC
CASSYSGTSDEQYF
>TRBV7-3|TRBJ2-1|.|.
TGTGCCAGCAGCTTATCTCTCCTCTACCCTGAGCAGTTCTTC
CASSLSLLYPEQFF
>TRBV20-1|TRBJ2-7|.|TRBD1
TGCAGTGCTAGACCCCTGGACAGGGCCTCTAACTACGAGCAGTACTTC
CSARPLDRASNYEQYF
>TRBV28|TRBJ1-3|few|.
TGTGCCAGCAGTCCGAACAGGCGCCGCTCTGGAAACACCATATATTTT
CASSPNRRRSGNTIYF
>TRBV6-6|TRBJ1-3|.|.
TGTGCCAGCAGTTACCCGAGAGGCGGAAACACCATATATTTT
CASSYPRGGNTIYF
>TRBV5-1|TRBJ1-1|.|.
TGCGCCAGCAGTCATAAACAGAACACTGAAGCTTTCTTT
CASSHKQNTEAFF
>TRBV6-5|TRBJ2-3|.|.
TGTGCCAGCAGTAGGCTTGGGAGGGGGCCAAGCACAGATACGCAGTATTTT
CASSRLGRGPSTDTQYF
>TRBV5-1|TRBJ1-4|few|.
TGCGCCAGCAGCTTGGCTGGTCGCGGAGAAAATGAAAAACTGTTTTTT
CASSLAGRGENEKLFF
>TRBV5-6|TRBJ2-1|.|TRBD1
TGTGCCAGCAGTTCACCGGGACAGGGAAACAATGAGCAGTTCTTC
CASSSPGQGNNEQFF
>TRBV5-1|TRBJ2-5|few|.
TGCGCCAGCAGCACGATTAGCGGACAAGAGACCCAGTACTTC
CASSTISGQETQYF
>TRBV27|TRBJ2-7|many|TRBD2
TGTGCCAGCATTGGTCCGGGAGGGGAGCAGTACTTC
CASIGPGGEQYF
>TRBV25-1|TRBJ2-3|.|TRBD1
TGTGCCAGCAGTGACGCGGGACAGGGGATGTTGGATACGCAGTATTTT
CASSDAGQGMLDTQYF
>TRBV27|TRBJ2-3|few|.
TGTGCCAGCAGTTTAGGCGGGACCGGCACAGATACGCAGTATTTT
CASSLGGTGTDTQYF
>TRBV20-1|TRBJ2-7|.|TRBD2
TGCAGTGCTGATGATGGTAGCGGGGAATACGAGCAGTACTTC
CSADDGSGEYEQYF
>TRBV12-3/TRBV12-4|TRBJ1-1|.|.
TGTGCCAGCAGTTTACAGGTTAACACTGAAGCTTTCTTT
CASSLQVNTEAFF
>TRBV7-9|TRBJ2-1|.|.
TGTGCCAGCAGCTTAAAGGGGACGAGCTCCTACAATGAGCAGTTCTTC
CASSLKGTSSYNEQFF
>TRBV19|TRBJ2-1|.|TRBD2
TGTGCCAGTAGAAGGGTCAGAGCGGGAGGGTACAATGAGCAGTTCTTC
CASRRVRAGGYNEQFF
>TRBV20-1|TRBJ2-7|few|.
TGCAGTGCCCCCGCCCAGGGTACGATTGGCAGTGGCGAGCAGTACTTC
CSAPAQGTIGSGEQYF
>TRBV11-1|TRBJ2-1|.|.
TGTGCCAGCAGCCGGGACTCACCGAACAATGAGCAGTTCTTC
CASSRDSPNNEQFF
>TRBV4-2|TRBJ2-3|.|TRBD2
TGTGCCAGCAGCCCGCTAGCGGAGGGCACAGATACGCAGTATTTT
CASSPLAEGTDTQYF
>TRBV6-5|TRBJ1-5|few|.
TGTGCCAGCAGTTACCGGGAGGGCCAGCCCCAGCATTTT
CASSYREGQPQHF
>TRBV2|TRBJ2-7|.|.
TGTGCCAGCAGGGATCCCTACGAGCAGTACTTC
CASRDPYEQYF
>TRBV2|TRBJ1-6|.|.
TGTGCCAGCAGTGACAGGGTACCTTATGGTAATTCACCCCTCCACTTT
CASSDRVPYGNSPLHF
>TRBV2|TRBJ1-1|.|.
TGTGCCAGCGGGCAGGGGCTGAACACTGAAGCTTTCTTT
CASGQGLNTEAFF
>TRBV6-5|TRBJ1-3|.|TRBD1
TGTGCCAGCAGCCGGACAGGGGCAAACACCATATATTTT
CASSRTGANTIYF
>TRBV7-2|TRBJ2-7|.|TRBD1
TGTGCCAGCAGCTTTACAGGGGGCGGGGGTAACGAGCAGTACTTC
CASSFTGGGGNEQYF
>TRBV6-2/TRBV6-3|TRBJ2-1|.|TRBD2
TGTGCCACAGGACTAGCGGGCTCCTACAATGAGCAGTTCTTC
CATGLAGSYNEQFF
>TRBV5-1|TRBJ2-2|.|.
TGCGCCAGCAGCTTGGTATCGGGGGTGAACACCGGGGAGCTGTTTTTT
CASSLVSGVNTGELFF
>TRBV6-1|TRBJ2-3|few|.
TGTGCCAGCAGTAGGGGTTTTTCAACCGGGACTTTCACAGATACGCAGTATTTT
CASSRGFSTGTFTDTQYF
>TRBV20-1|TRBJ1-1|.|.
TGCAGTGCTAGAGATCTCAGCAGGGCGGGGCGAGGAGGGTACACTGAAGCTTTCTTT
CSARDLSRAGRGGYTEAFF
>TRBV19|TRBJ2-6|.|.
TGTGCCAGTACCCCGTTCGGCAGGGCGACTGGGGCCAACGTCCTGACTTTC
CASTPFGRATGANVLTF
>TRBV4-1|TRBJ1-2|.|.
TGCGCCAGCAGCTCCCGTGAGGGCAGCTATGGCTACACCTTC
CASSSREGSYGYTF
>TRBV18|TRBJ2-5|many|.
TGTGCCAGCTCACCAGGAGAGACCCAGTACTTC
CASSPGETQYF
>TRBV12-3/TRBV12-4|TRBJ2-1|once|TRBD2
TGTGCCAGCAGCTCTGGGGCTAGCGGGAGAAATGAGCAGTTCTTC
CASSSGASGRNEQFF
>TRBV2|TRBJ2-3|.|.
TGTGCCAGCAGTGCAGGTAGCGGACTCACAGATACGCAGTATTTT
CASSAGSGLTDTQYF
>TRBV12-3/TRBV12-4|TRBJ1-1|few|TRBD1
TGTGCCAGCAGTTTAGGCCCCCGGACAGGGGTCCAACCTTACTCGAACACTGAAGCTTTCTTT
CASSLGPRTGVQPYSNTEAFF
>TRBV20-1|TRBJ2-5|.|.
TGCAGTGCTAGAGTAGGACTATCAGTGGAGACCCAGTACTTC
CSARVGLSVETQYF
>TRBV20-1|TRBJ2-7|.|.
TGCAGTGCTTACCTCTACGAGCAGTACTTC
CSAYLYEQYF
>TRBV10-3|TRBJ2-7|.|.
TGTGCCATCAGACAGGGACTAATCTACGAGCAGTACTTC
CAIRQGLIYEQYF
>TRBV27|TRBJ2-3|few|TRBD2
TGTGCCAGCAGTTTGAGGGCGGGAGGGCCGGCAGATACGCAGTATTTT
CASSLRAGGPADTQYF
>TRBV7-2|TRBJ2-1|.|.
TGTGCCAGCAGCTTTCCGATGATGTCCTACAATGAGCAGTTCTTC
CASSFPMMSYNEQFF
>TRBV5-5|TRBJ2-7|.|TRBD1
TGTGCCAGCAGCCTGGGACAGGGCCTGGAGCAGTACTTC
CASSLGQGLEQYF
>TRBV12-3/TRBV12-4|TRBJ1-6|.|.
TGTGCCAGCAGTTTGGTAGGGACTAATTCACCCCTCCACTTT
CASSLVGTNSPLHF
>TRBV7-3|TRBJ1-1|.|TRBD1
TGTGCCAGCAGCGACCAAGGGACAGGTGCCGAAGCTTTCTTT
CASSDQGTGAEAFF
>TRBV6-5|TRBJ1-6|.|.
TGTGCCAGCAGTTACTCCAGCGAGACAGGAGGGAGAGGACCCCTCCACTTT
CASSYSSETGGRGPLHF
>TRBV27|TRBJ2-2|.|TRBD2
TGTGCCAGCCGACCCCCACTAGCGGGAAGCACCGGGGAGCTGTTTTTT
CASRPPLAGSTGELFF